This TCR beta chain was observed in a study of shared clonotypes between healthy human individuals. About this clone: The antigen is undetermined.

Assay: immunoSEQ multiplex PCR; the TCRdb copy retains only in-frame clones and omits some. The data contain more than 2,000,000 clones, roughly 92% of them seen just once; the ten biggest clones take up under 0.15%. Deletions cut 4 bases from V and 3 bases from J, with 10 bases between. Germline lookup yields CDR1 SNHLY and CDR2 FYNNEI. The CDR3 has 13 residues. Study conclusions and caveats: All-four-donor shared clonotypes had higher generation probabilities than non-shared clonotypes did.

The rearrangement links TRBV2 to TRBJ2-7; a possible D gene is TRBD1 (6 bases). The sequence was obtained from a man aged 18 to 29 in good health. The sample consisted of naive CD4+ T cells sorted from blood. Specified subset: CD45RA+ positively selected. In DNA form, the CDR3 reads TGTGCCAGCAGTGGGGGGCGTCGCTACGAGCAGTACTTC. It specifies CASSGGRRYEQYF.